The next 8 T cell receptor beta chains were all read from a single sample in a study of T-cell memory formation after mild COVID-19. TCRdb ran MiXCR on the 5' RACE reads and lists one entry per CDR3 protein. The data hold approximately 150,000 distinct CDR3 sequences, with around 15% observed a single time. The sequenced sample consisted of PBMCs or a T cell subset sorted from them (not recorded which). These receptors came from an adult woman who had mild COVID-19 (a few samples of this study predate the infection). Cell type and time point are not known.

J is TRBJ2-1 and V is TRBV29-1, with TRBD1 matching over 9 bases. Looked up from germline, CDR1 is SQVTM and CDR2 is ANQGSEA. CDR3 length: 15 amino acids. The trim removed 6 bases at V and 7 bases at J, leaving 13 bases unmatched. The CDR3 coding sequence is TGCAGCGTACTGCCACAGGGGGCTGAATTGAATGAGCAGTTCTTC. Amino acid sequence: CSVLPQGAELNEQFF.

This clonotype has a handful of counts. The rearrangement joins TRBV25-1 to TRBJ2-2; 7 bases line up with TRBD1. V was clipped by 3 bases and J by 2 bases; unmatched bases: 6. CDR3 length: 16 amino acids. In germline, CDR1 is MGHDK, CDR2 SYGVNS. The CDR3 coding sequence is TGTGCCAGCAGTGATTCCGGGACAGCTAACACCGGGGAGCTGTTTTTT. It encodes CASSDSGTANTGELFF.

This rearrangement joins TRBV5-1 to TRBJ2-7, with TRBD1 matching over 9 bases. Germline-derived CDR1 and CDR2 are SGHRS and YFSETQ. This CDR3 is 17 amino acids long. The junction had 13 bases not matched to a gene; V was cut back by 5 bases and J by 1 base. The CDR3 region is CASSSDFWGQGSYEQYF. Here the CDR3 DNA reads TGCGCCAGCAGTTCTGACTTTTGGGGACAGGGTTCCTACGAGCAGTACTTC.

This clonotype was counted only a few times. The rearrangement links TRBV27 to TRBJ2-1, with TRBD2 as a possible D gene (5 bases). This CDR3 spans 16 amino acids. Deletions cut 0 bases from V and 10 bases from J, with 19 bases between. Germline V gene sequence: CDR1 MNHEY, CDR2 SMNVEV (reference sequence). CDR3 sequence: CASSLSRDHRFGEQFF. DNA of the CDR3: TGTGCCAGCAGTTTATCCCGGGATCACCGGTTTGGGGAGCAGTTCTTC.

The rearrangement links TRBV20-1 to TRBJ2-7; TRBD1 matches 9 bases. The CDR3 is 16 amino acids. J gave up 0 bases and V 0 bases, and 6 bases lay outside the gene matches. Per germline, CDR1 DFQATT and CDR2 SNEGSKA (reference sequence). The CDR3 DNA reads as TGCAGTGCTAGAGATATCGGGACAGGGAGCTCCTACGAGCAGTACTTC. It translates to CSARDIGTGSSYEQYF.

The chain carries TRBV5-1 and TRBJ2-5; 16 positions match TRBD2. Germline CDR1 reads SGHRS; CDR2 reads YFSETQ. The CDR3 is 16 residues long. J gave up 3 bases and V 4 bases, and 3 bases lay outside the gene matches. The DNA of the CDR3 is TGCGCCAGCAGCCCTGGGACTAGCGGGGGGGAAGAGACCCAGTACTTC. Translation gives CASSPGTSGGEETQYF.

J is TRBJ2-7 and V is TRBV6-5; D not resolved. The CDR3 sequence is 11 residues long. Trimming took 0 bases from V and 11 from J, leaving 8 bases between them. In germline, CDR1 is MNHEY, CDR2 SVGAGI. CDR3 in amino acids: CASSYSYREYF. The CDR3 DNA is TGTGCCAGCAGTTACTCGTATCGGGAGTACTTC.

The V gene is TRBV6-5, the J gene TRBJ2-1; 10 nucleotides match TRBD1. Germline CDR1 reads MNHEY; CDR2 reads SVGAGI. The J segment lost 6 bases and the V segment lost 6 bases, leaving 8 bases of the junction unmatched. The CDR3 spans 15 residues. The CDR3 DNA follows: TGTGCCAGCAGAGTTCGGGACAGGGGTAGCAATGAGCAGTTCTTC. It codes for CASRVRDRGSNEQFF.